Sequencing of this TCR beta chain was carried out in a study of Tregs in tolerant kidney transplant recipients. General study points: This study did not directly address biological reproducibility. Few patients were studied, so findings need validation in larger groups.

About this clone itself: What it binds is not known.

Sequencing was performed with immunoSEQ multiplex PCR; in TCRdb, only in-frame clones are kept and a portion is missing. In the table there are more than 1,000 clones, 35% to 50% of which are singletons. V was pared by 4 bases and J by 0 bases, with 8 bases of the junction left unmatched. Germline values: CDR1 SGHNT, CDR2 YENEEA. The CDR3 contains 16 residues. Sequencing was carried out using Tregs from blood cultured with allogeneic cells. This chain joins TRBV11-3 and TRBJ1-1; TRBD1 matches 7 bases. This sequence was found in a human donor in good health. The CDR3 reads CASSSRSGTVNTEAFF. The CDR3 DNA sequence: TGTGCCAGCAGCTCTCGTTCCGGGACAGTGAACACTGAAGCTTTCTTT.